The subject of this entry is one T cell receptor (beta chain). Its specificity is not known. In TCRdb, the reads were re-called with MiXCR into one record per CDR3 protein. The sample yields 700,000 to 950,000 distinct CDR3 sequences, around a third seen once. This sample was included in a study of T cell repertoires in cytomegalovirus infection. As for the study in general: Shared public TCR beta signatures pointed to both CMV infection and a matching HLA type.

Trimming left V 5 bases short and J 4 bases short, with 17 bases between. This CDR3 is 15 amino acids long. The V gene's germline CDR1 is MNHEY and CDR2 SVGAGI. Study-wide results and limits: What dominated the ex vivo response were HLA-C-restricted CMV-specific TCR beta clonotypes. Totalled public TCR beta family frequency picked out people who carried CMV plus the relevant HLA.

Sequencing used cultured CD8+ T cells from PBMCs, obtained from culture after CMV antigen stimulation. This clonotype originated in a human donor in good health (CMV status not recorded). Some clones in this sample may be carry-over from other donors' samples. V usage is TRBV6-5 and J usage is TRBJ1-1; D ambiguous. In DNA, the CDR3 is TGTGCCAGCAGTCTATCGGCCGGATCGGGCACTGAAGCTTTCTTT. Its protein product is CASSLSAGSGTEAFF.